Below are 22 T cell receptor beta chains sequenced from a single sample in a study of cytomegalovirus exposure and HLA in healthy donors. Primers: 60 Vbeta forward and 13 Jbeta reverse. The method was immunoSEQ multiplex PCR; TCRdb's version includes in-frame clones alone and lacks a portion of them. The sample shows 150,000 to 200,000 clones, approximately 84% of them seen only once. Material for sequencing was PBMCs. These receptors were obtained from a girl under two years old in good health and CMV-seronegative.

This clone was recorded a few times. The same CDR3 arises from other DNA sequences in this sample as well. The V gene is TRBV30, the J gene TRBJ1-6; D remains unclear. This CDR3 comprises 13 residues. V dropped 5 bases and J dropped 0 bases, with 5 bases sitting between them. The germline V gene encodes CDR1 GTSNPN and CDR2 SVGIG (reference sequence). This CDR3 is CAWGSSYNSPLHF. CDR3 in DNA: TGTGCCTGGGGTAGCTCCTATAATTCACCCCTCCACTTT.

The CDR3 DNA reads TGTGCCAGCAGCTTGGACAGGGGAAACACCATATATTTT. This codes for CASSLDRGNTIYF. This chain uses TRBV5-6 with TRBJ1-3, with D perhaps TRBD1 (5 bases). Germline values: CDR1 SGHDT, CDR2 YYEEEE. Trimming pared 0 bases from V and 4 bases from J, leaving 5 bases between. The CDR3 contains 13 residues.

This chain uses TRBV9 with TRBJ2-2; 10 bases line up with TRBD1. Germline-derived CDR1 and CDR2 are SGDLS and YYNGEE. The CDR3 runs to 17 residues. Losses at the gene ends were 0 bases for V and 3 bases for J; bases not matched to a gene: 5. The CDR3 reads CASSVGGQGLYTGELFF. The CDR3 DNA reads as TGTGCCAGCAGCGTAGGGGGACAGGGGCTGTACACCGGGGAGCTGTTTTTT. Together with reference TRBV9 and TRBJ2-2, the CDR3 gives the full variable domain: DSGVTQTPKHLITATGQRVTLRCSPRSGDLSVYWYQQSLDQGLQFLIQYYNGEERAKGNILERFSAQQFPDLHSELNLSSLELGDSALYFCASSVGGQGLYTGELFFGEGSRLTVL.

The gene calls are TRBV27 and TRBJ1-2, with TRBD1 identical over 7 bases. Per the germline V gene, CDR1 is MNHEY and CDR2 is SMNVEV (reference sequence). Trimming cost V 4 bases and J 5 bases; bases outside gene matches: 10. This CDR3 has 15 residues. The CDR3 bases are TGTGCCAGCAGTTCCTATAGGGGGCGAGGGTATGGCTACACCTTC. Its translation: CASSSYRGRGYGYTF.

In DNA, the CDR3 is TGTGCCAGCAGTTTATATAGCGGGGGCAACTACGAGCAGTACTTC. Protein product: CASSLYSGGNYEQYF. The chain couples TRBV27 to TRBJ2-7, with 9 bases fitting TRBD2. The junction had 4 bases not matched to a gene; V was cut back by 1 base and J by 3 bases. This CDR3 comprises 15 residues. Germline V gene sequence: CDR1 MNHEY, CDR2 SMNVEV (reference sequence).

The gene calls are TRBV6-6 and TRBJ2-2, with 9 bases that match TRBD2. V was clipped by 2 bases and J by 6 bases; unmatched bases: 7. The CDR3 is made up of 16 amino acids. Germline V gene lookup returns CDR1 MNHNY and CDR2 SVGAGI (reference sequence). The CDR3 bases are TGTGCCAGCAGTTACCGAGGCGGGAGGGAAGCCGGGGAGCTGTTTTTT. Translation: CASSYRGGREAGELFF.

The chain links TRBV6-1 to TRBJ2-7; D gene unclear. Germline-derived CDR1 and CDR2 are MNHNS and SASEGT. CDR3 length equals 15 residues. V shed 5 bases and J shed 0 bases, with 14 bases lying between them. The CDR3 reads CASSRLDTSSYEQYF. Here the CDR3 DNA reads TGTGCCAGCAGTCGCCTCGATACCAGCTCCTACGAGCAGTACTTC.

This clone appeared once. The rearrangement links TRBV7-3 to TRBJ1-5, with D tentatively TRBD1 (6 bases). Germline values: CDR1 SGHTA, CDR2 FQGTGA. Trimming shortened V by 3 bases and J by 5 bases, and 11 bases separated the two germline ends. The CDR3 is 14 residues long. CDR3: CASSLRTAYQPQHF. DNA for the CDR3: TGTGCCAGCAGCTTGAGGACAGCTTATCAGCCCCAGCATTTT.

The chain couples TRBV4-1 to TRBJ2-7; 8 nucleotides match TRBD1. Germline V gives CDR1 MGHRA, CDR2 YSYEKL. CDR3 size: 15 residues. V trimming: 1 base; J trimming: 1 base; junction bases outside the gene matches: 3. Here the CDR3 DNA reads TGCGCCAGCAGCCAAGGACAGGGGCCTTCCTACGAGCAGTACTTC. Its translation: CASSQGQGPSYEQYF.

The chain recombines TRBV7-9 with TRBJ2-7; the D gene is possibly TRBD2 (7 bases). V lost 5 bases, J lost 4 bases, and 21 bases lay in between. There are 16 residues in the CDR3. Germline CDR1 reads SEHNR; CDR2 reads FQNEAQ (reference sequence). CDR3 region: CASSKRGGQGRYEQYF. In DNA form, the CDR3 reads TGTGCCAGCAGCAAAAGGGGGGGCCAGGGACGTTACGAGCAGTACTTC.

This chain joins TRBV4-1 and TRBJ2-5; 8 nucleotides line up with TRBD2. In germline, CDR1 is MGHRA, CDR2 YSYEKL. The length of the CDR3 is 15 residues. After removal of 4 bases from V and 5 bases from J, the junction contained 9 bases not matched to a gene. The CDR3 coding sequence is TGCGCCAGCAGCCCTTATAGCGGGATAAGGGAGACCCAGTACTTC. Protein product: CASSPYSGIRETQYF.

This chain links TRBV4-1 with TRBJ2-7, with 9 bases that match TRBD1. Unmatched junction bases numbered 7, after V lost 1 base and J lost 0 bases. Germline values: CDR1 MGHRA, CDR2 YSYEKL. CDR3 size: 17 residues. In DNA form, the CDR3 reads TGCGCCAGCAGCCAAGTGGGACAGGGATTCCCCTCCTACGAGCAGTACTTC. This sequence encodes CASSQVGQGFPSYEQYF.

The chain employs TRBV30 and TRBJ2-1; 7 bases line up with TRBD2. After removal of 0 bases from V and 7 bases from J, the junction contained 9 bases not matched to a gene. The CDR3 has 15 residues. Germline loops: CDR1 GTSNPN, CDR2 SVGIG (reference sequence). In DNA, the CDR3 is TGTGCCTGGAGTGTAGCCCTCGCGGGAGTAAATGAGCAGTTCTTC. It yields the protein CAWSVALAGVNEQFF.

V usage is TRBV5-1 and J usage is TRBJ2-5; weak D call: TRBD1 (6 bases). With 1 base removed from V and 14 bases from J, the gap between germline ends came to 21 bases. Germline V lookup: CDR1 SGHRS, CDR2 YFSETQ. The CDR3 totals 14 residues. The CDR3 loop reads CASSLSRTDHPHYF. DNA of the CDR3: TGCGCCAGCAGCTTGTCTAGGACAGATCACCCTCACTACTTC.

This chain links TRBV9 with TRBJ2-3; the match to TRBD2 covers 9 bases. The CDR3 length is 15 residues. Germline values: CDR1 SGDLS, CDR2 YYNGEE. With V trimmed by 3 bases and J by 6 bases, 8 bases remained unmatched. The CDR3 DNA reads TGTGCCAGCAGCGATTCTAGCGGGATGGCGGATACGCAGTATTTT. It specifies CASSDSSGMADTQYF. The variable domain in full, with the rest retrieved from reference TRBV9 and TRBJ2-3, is DSGVTQTPKHLITATGQRVTLRCSPRSGDLSVYWYQQSLDQGLQFLIQYYNGEERAKGNILERFSAQQFPDLHSELNLSSLELGDSALYFCASSDSSGMADTQYFGPGTRLTVL.

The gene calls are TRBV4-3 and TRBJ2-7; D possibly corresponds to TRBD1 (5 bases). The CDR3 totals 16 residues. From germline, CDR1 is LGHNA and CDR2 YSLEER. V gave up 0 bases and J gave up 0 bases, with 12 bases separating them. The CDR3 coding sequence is TGCGCCAGCAGCCAAGAAGTAACAGGCATCTCCTACGAGCAGTACTTC. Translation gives CASSQEVTGISYEQYF.

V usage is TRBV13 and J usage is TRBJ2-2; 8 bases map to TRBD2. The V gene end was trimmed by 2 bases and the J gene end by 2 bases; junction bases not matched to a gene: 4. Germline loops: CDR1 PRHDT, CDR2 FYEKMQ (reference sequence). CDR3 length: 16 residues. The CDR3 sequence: CASSLRLAGNTGELFF. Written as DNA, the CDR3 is TGTGCCAGCAGCTTAAGGCTAGCGGGTAACACCGGGGAGCTGTTTTTT.

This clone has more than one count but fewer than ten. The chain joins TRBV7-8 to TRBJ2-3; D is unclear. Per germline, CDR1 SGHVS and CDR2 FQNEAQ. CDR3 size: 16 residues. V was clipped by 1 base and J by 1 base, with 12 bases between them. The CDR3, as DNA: TGTGCCAGCAGCTTAGGTTTCGGTGGAGGCACAGATACGCAGTATTTT. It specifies CASSLGFGGGTDTQYF. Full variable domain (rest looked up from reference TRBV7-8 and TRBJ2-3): GAGVSQSPRYKVAKRGQDVALRCDPISGHVSLFWYQQALGQGPEFLTYFQNEAQLDKSGLPSDRFFAERPEGSVSTLKIQRTQQEDSAVYLCASSLGFGGGTDTQYFGPGTRLTVL.

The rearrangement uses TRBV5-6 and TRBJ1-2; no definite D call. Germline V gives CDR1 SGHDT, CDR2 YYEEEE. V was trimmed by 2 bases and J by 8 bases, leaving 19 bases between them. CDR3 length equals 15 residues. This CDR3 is CASSFYRKSDIGYTF. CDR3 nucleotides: TGTGCCAGCAGCTTCTACAGAAAATCTGATATAGGCTACACCTTC. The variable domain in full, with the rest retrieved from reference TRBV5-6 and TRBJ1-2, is DAGVTQSPTHLIKTRGQQVTLRCSPKSGHDTVSWYQQALGQGPQFIFQYYEEEERQRGNFPDRFSGHQFPNYSSELNVNALLLGDSALYLCASSFYRKSDIGYTFGSGTRLTVV.

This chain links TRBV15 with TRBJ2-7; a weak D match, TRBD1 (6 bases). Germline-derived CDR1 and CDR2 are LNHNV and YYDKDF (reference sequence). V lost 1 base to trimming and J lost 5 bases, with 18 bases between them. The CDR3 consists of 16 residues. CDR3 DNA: TGTGCCACCAGCAGAGGAGGCAGGGGTAGTAGTAACGAGCAGTACTTC. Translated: CATSRGGRGSSNEQYF.

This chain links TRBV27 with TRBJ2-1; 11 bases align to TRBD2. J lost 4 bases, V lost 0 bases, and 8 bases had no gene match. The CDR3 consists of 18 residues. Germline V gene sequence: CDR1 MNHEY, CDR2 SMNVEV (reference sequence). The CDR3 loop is CASSLSPSGRKNYNEQFF. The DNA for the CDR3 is TGTGCCAGCAGTTTATCGCCTAGCGGGAGGAAAAATTACAATGAGCAGTTCTTC.

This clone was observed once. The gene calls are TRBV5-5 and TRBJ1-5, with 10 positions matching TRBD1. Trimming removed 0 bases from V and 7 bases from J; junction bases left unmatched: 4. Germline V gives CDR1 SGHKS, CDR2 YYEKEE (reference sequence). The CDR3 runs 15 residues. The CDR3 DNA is TGTGCCAGCAGCTTGGTTGGGACAGGGGACCAGCCCCAGCATTTT. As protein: CASSLVGTGDQPQHF. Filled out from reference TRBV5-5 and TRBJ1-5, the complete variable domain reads DAGVTQSPTHLIKTRGQQVTLRCSPISGHKSVSWYQQVLGQGPQFIFQYYEKEERGRGNFPDRFSARQFPNYSSELNVNALLLGDSALYLCASSLVGTGDQPQHFGDGTRLSIL.